A single sample is the source of the 23 T cell receptor beta chains below, sequenced in a study of shared clonotypes between healthy human individuals. Profiled with immunoSEQ multiplex PCR; TCRdb holds only in-frame clones, not every one. The sample has hundreds of thousands of clones, less than 85% seen once. The source material was memory CD4+ T cells sorted from blood. Subset noted: CD45RA-negative fraction. The receptors stem from a man aged 30 to 39 in good health.

The V call is TRBV7-9, the J call TRBJ1-2; the D is unclear. Germline-derived CDR1 and CDR2 are SEHNR and FQNEAQ (reference sequence). The CDR3 totals 13 residues. V dropped 5 bases and J dropped 4 bases, with 11 bases sitting between them. The chain's CDR3 is CASSPQQLYGYTF. CDR3 DNA sequence: TGTGCCAGCAGCCCACAGCAACTCTATGGCTACACCTTC.

The chain carries TRBV6-5 and TRBJ1-1; D is unclear. CDR1 and CDR2 from the germline V gene are MNHEY and SVGAGI. V was shortened by 0 bases and J by 8 bases, with 7 bases between the two germline ends. The CDR3 runs 12 residues. The CDR3 DNA reads TGTGCCAGCAGTTACTCGAAAGGGGAAGCTTTCTTT. Protein product: CASSYSKGEAFF.

This sequence joins TRBV19 and TRBJ1-2, with D hard to call. Germline loops: CDR1 LNHDA, CDR2 SQIVND (reference sequence). The CDR3 extends over 11 amino acids. Trimming cost V 8 bases and J 4 bases, with 8 bases left between them. As DNA, the CDR3 is TGTGCCAGTGGTACTAGCTATGGCTACACCTTC. It specifies CASGTSYGYTF.

The J gene is TRBJ2-7, the V gene TRBV6-5; maybe TRBD2 (5 bases). Looked up from germline, CDR1 is MNHEY and CDR2 is SVGAGI. Trimming shortened V by 2 bases and J by 5 bases, and 7 bases separated the two germline ends. This CDR3 has 12 amino acids. CDR3 coding DNA: TGTGCCAGCAGTTACGAGGGTAACGAGCAGTACTTC. Translating it yields CASSYEGNEQYF.

Comment on this clone: Within the sample, other DNA sequences also encode this same CDR3. The V and J genes are TRBV9 and TRBJ1-3; D might be TRBD1 (5 bases). There are 13 residues in the CDR3. In germline, CDR1 is SGDLS, CDR2 YYNGEE. V lost 2 bases to trimming and J lost 6 bases, with 9 bases between them. The CDR3 DNA reads TGTGCCAGCAGCGTTGCAGGGTCAAACACCATATATTTT. Translated, it gives CASSVAGSNTIYF.

The CDR3 DNA sequence: TGTGCCAGCAGTGAAGCGCGGCTAGCGATTTACAATGAGCAGTTCTTC. It codes for CASSEARLAIYNEQFF. The chain links TRBV6-1 to TRBJ2-1, with D possibly being TRBD2 (6 bases). CDR3 length: 16 amino acids. The germline V gene encodes CDR1 MNHNS and CDR2 SASEGT. V lost 0 bases and J lost 4, with 13 bases in between.

The chain recombines TRBV19 with TRBJ2-5; D call uncertain. Germline V gives CDR1 LNHDA, CDR2 SQIVND (reference sequence). V lost 3 bases and J lost 5, with 10 bases in between. CDR3 length: 13 residues. The CDR3 region has the DNA TGTGCCAGTAGTATTAGTGGGTATGAGACCCAGTACTTC. Translated: CASSISGYETQYF.

The V and J genes are TRBV10-1 and TRBJ2-3, with TRBD2 identical over 9 bases. The germline CDR1 and CDR2 sequences are WNHNN and SYGVQD (reference sequence). With V trimmed by 0 bases and J by 5 bases, 9 bases remained unmatched. The CDR3 extends over 17 amino acids. This CDR3 is CASSESATSGNLDTQYF. In nucleotides, the CDR3 is TGCGCCAGCAGTGAGTCCGCGACTAGCGGTAACTTAGATACGCAGTATTTT.

V and J are TRBV19 and TRBJ1-1; D remains unclear. The germline V gene encodes CDR1 LNHDA and CDR2 SQIVND (reference sequence). Between the trimmed V and J ends, which lost 1 base and 0 bases, there was a span of 0 bases. This CDR3 has 12 residues. CDR3 coding DNA: TGTGCCAGTAGTATAGTGAACACTGAAGCTTTCTTT. Amino acids: CASSIVNTEAFF.

This clone was seen only once. The V call is TRBV19, the J call TRBJ1-2; possibly TRBD1 for D (5 bases). The CDR3 runs to 13 residues. Germline V gives CDR1 LNHDA, CDR2 SQIVND (reference sequence). V was cut by 3 bases and J by 4 bases, with 9 bases left in between. CDR3 loop: CASSIGAAYGYTF. CDR3 nucleotide sequence: TGTGCCAGTAGTATTGGGGCCGCCTATGGCTACACCTTC. Looking up the rest from reference TRBV19 and TRBJ1-2 gives the full variable domain: DGGITQSPKYLFRKEGQNVTLSCEQNLNHDAMYWYRQDPGQGLRLIYYSQIVNDFQKGDIAEGYSVSREKKESFPLTVTSAQKNPTAFYLCASSIGAAYGYTFGSGTRLTVV.

For this clone: Within the sample, other DNA sequences also encode this same CDR3. The chain carries TRBV7-2 and TRBJ2-5, with no clear D. V gave up 0 bases and J gave up 4 bases, with 6 bases separating them. The CDR3 loop spans 13 amino acids. The V gene's germline CDR1 is SGHTA and CDR2 FQGNSA. CDR3 bases: TGTGCCAGCAGCTTAGCGGGCAGAGAGACCCAGTACTTC. Translating gives CASSLAGRETQYF. Variable domain in full (rest from reference TRBV7-2 and TRBJ2-5): GAGVSQSPSNKVTEKGKDVELRCDPISGHTALYWYRQSLGQGLEFLIYFQGNSAPDKSGLPSDRFSAERTGGSVSTLTIQRTQQEDSAVYLCASSLAGRETQYFGPGTRLLVL.

The chain joins TRBV11-3 to TRBJ2-3; TRBD1 might be the D (5 bases). CDR3 length: 14 residues. Germline CDR1 and CDR2: SGHNT and YENEEA. Trimming removed 0 bases at V and 3 bases at J, with 7 bases between. The CDR3 sequence: CASSLEGATDTQYF. For the CDR3, the DNA is TGTGCCAGCAGCTTAGAAGGGGCGACAGATACGCAGTATTTT.

The V call is TRBV5-6, the J call TRBJ2-1; 8 bases fit TRBD2. The CDR3 is 15 amino acids. Germline loops: CDR1 SGHDT, CDR2 YYEEEE. V lost 4 bases and J lost 5; bases outside the gene matches: 8. The CDR3 here is CASSSWTSLNNEQFF. The DNA of the CDR3 is TGTGCCAGCAGCAGTTGGACTAGCCTTAACAATGAGCAGTTCTTC.

V gene TRBV2 combines with J gene TRBJ2-7; 7 bases match TRBD2. Germline CDR1 and CDR2: SNHLY and FYNNEI. The trim removed 4 bases at V and 6 bases at J, leaving 18 bases unmatched. This CDR3 is 17 amino acids long. The CDR3 DNA reads as TGTGCCAGCAGTGTGTACCGGAGGACTAGTTCGGCCTCCGAGCAGTACTTC. Translation gives CASSVYRRTSSASEQYF. The entire variable domain, with the rest obtained from reference TRBV2 and TRBJ2-7, is as follows: EPEVTQTPSHQVTQMGQEVILRCVPISNHLYFYWYRQILGQKVEFLVSFYNNEISEKSEIFDDQFSVERPDGSNFTLKIRSTKLEDSAMYFCASSVYRRTSSASEQYFGPGTRLTVT.

Concerning this clone: Other DNA sequences in this specimen translate into the identical CDR3. The chain recombines TRBV9 with TRBJ2-5, with TRBD2 as a possible D gene (6 bases). Germline lookup yields CDR1 SGDLS and CDR2 YYNGEE. With 0 bases removed from V and 2 bases from J, the gap between germline ends came to 8 bases. This CDR3 has 14 residues. The CDR3 nucleotides read TGTGCCAGCAGCGTAGGGGGAGGACAAGAGACCCAGTACTTC. Encoded protein: CASSVGGGQETQYF.

The rearrangement links TRBV28 to TRBJ1-5; D is ambiguous. Trimming removed 7 bases from V and 7 bases from J, with 23 bases in between. CDR3 length: 16 amino acids. In germline, CDR1 is MDHEN, CDR2 SYDVKM. CDR3: CASTPRAQAPLQPQHF. The CDR3 nucleotides are TGTGCCAGCACCCCCCGCGCGCAGGCCCCCCTGCAGCCCCAGCATTTT. The full variable domain, completed using reference TRBV28 and TRBJ1-5, is DVKVTQSSRYLVKRTGEKVFLECVQDMDHENMFWYRQDPGLGLRLIYFSYDVKMKEKGDIPEGYSVSREKKERFSLILESASTNQTSMYLCASTPRAQAPLQPQHFGDGTRLSIL.

This clone was seen a few times. The chain uses TRBV7-9 and TRBJ1-4; possible D gene TRBD1, 6 bases. CDR3 size: 15 residues. Germline CDR1 and CDR2: SEHNR and FQNEAQ (reference sequence). V was trimmed by 3 bases and J by 6 bases, leaving 14 bases between them. CDR3 bases: TGTGCCAGCAGCTTCAGCGGGGGCGGAGATGAAAAACTGTTTTTT. Protein: CASSFSGGGDEKLFF.

This clone was recorded a few times. V is TRBV19 and J is TRBJ2-7, with TRBD2 matching over 9 bases. CDR3 length: 15 residues. The trim removed 6 bases at V and 2 bases at J, leaving 8 bases unmatched. Germline V gives CDR1 LNHDA, CDR2 SQIVND (reference sequence). The CDR3 reads CASSLASGDTYEQYF. CDR3 coding DNA: TGTGCCAGTAGCTTGGCTAGCGGGGACACCTACGAGCAGTACTTC.

This chain links TRBV10-3 with TRBJ1-1; 9 bases agree with TRBD1. The germline V gene has CDR1 ENHRY and CDR2 SYGVKD. Trimming at V came to 6 bases and at J to 1 base, leaving 0 bases not matched to a gene. The CDR3 sequence is 13 residues long. CDR3 coding DNA: TGTGCCATCAGGGGACAGGGGAACACTGAAGCTTTCTTT. This encodes CAIRGQGNTEAFF.

This clone came up a few times. V is TRBV6-1 and J is TRBJ2-2; D is undetermined. CDR3 length: 14 residues. V shed 5 bases and J shed 4 bases, with 11 bases lying between them. Germline values: CDR1 MNHNS, CDR2 SASEGT. In DNA, the CDR3 is TGTGCCAGCAGTCGGGTATTGGGCACCGGGGAGCTGTTTTTT. This gives the protein CASSRVLGTGELFF.

The rearrangement links TRBV2 to TRBJ2-3; D is possibly TRBD2 (5 bases). This CDR3 has 12 amino acids. V was cut by 7 bases and J by 6 bases, with 11 bases left in between. The germline CDR1 and CDR2 sequences are SNHLY and FYNNEI. CDR3 amino acids: CASKVIADTQYF. The CDR3 nucleotides read TGTGCCAGCAAAGTCATAGCGGATACGCAGTATTTT.

The chain employs TRBV28 and TRBJ2-5; TRBD2 matches 8 bases. Germline V CDR1 and CDR2: MDHEN, SYDVKM. V lost 6 bases and J lost 7; bases outside the gene matches: 7. There are 13 residues in the CDR3. The CDR3 DNA is TGTGCCAGCAGCCCTACTAGCGGAACGACCCAGTACTTC. Residues: CASSPTSGTTQYF.

V gene TRBV7-7 combines with J gene TRBJ1-1; weak D call: TRBD1 (6 bases). This CDR3 comprises 13 residues. In germline, CDR1 is SSHAT, CDR2 FNYEAQ (reference sequence). The CDR3 DNA reads as TGTGCTAGTGCGACAGGCCCGAACACTGAAGCTTTCTTT. This sequence encodes CASATGPNTEAFF.